A single sample is the source of the 32 T cell receptor beta chains below, sequenced in a study of persistence of HIV-infected CD4 T cells. Sequencing used immunoSEQ version 4 in survey mode. TCRdb's copy holds only in-frame clones and misses some; the assay was immunoSEQ multiplex PCR. The profile covers roughly 30,000 clones, with over 65% appearing a single time and roughly 0.8% taken by the ten largest. Stimulation used about 9.2 ug/mL lysate from CMV-infected fibroblasts. CD40L/CD69 double-negative CD45RO-high memory CD4+ T cells were collected. Their cognate antigens are unknown. This sample comprised CD4+ T cells sorted from PBMCs after roughly 18-hour stimulation, obtained from a patient who received antiretroviral therapy. The origin of the receptors is an adult woman with HIV who was CMV-seropositive.

The rearrangement uses TRBV5-6 and TRBJ2-7, with no clear D. Germline CDR1 is SGHDT and CDR2 is YYEEEE. This CDR3 spans 13 amino acids. The ends were cut back, 0 bases at V and 5 bases at J, with 9 bases in the middle. CDR3 DNA: TGTGCCAGCAGCTTGGGGTCCCGGGACGAGCAGTACTTC. Amino acid sequence: CASSLGSRDEQYF.

This chain uses TRBV5-1 with TRBJ2-2, with a tentative D call TRBD1 (6 bases). Trimming removed 0 bases from V and 2 bases from J, with 14 bases in between. The CDR3 loop spans 17 amino acids. Germline assignment: CDR1 SGHRS and CDR2 YFSETQ. CDR3 region: CASSLAGWGRNTGELFF. The CDR3 DNA follows: TGCGCCAGCAGCTTGGCCGGGTGGGGGCGTAACACCGGGGAGCTGTTTTTT.

With respect to this clone: One junction end disagrees with the germline gene, perhaps due to a read error. CDR3 sequence (DNA): TGTGCTAGCAGCTTAGACAACGGGCCGTCCTACGAGCAGTACTTC. Translation: CASSLDNGPSYEQYF. The chain links TRBV7-7 to TRBJ2-7; D not certain. Germline CDR1 SSHAT, CDR2 FNYEAQ (reference sequence). The CDR3 loop spans 15 amino acids.

The rearrangement links TRBV10-2 to TRBJ1-2, with D perhaps matching TRBD1 (5 bases). Between the trimmed V and J ends, which lost 8 bases and 0 bases, there was a span of 16 bases. CDR1 and CDR2 (germline): WSHSY, SAAADI. The CDR3 sequence is 15 residues long. CDR3 sequence (DNA): TGCGCCAGCGGGGGACGGGCGCGAACTAACTATGGCTACACCTTC. It specifies CASGGRARTNYGYTF.

The CDR3 reads CASSPWVGYNEQFF. The CDR3 nucleotides read TGTGCCAGCTCACCATGGGTAGGGTACAATGAGCAGTTCTTC. The chain has TRBV18 and TRBJ2-1, with D uncertain. The V and J ends lost 2 bases and 4 bases respectively, with 9 bases between them. The germline V gene has CDR1 KGHSH and CDR2 LQKENI. The CDR3 runs to 14 residues.

The chain links TRBV7-6 to TRBJ2-7; 8 bases fit TRBD1. Germline V lookup: CDR1 SGHVS, CDR2 FNYEAQ. The length of the CDR3 is 15 residues. V was pared by 5 bases and J by 6 bases, with 12 bases of the junction left unmatched. The CDR3 spells CASSPDTGGRGEQYF. DNA for the CDR3: TGTGCCAGCAGCCCCGATACAGGGGGACGGGGCGAGCAGTACTTC.

Judged by abundance, this clone is medium-sized. This rearrangement joins TRBV18 to TRBJ1-2; D is uncertain. This CDR3 region has 14 residues. CDR1 KGHSH and CDR2 LQKENI come from the germline V gene. Trimming pared 2 bases from V and 3 bases from J, leaving 10 bases between. In DNA, the CDR3 is TGTGCCAGCTCACCAGATCCGCAGGACTATGGCTACACCTTC. Its translation is CASSPDPQDYGYTF. Supplemented by reference TRBV18 and TRBJ1-2, the full variable domain reads NAGVMQNPRHLVRRRGQEARLRCSPMKGHSHVYWYRQLPEEGLKFMVYLQKENIIDESGMPKERFSAEFPKEGPSILRIQQVVRGDSAAYFCASSPDPQDYGYTFGSGTRLTVV.

There are a few counts of this clone. The V call is TRBV21-1, the J call TRBJ1-5. TRBV21-1 has pseudogene status. This CDR3 contains 16 residues. The CDR3 DNA reads as TGTGCCAGCAGCAAATTGAGGGCGATGGGCAATCAGCCCCAGCATTTT. This codes for CASSKLRAMGNQPQHF.

The genes are TRBV6-5 and TRBJ1-6, with TRBD1 matching over 7 bases. Germline CDR1 MNHEY, CDR2 SVGAGI. The length of the CDR3 is 14 residues. The junction had 7 bases not matched to a gene; V was cut back by 6 bases and J by 8 bases. CDR3 DNA sequence: TGTGCCAGCAGCCTAACAGGGGAGGATTCACCCCTCCACTTT. It specifies CASSLTGEDSPLHF.

The genes are TRBV15 and TRBJ2-1, with 7 positions matching TRBD1. CDR1 is LNHNV, CDR2 YYDKDF, per germline (reference sequence). This CDR3 has 13 amino acids. V lost 1 base and J lost 11; bases outside the gene matches: 5. The CDR3 DNA follows: TGTGCCACCAGCAGAGTAAAACAGGGGAAGCAGTTCTTC. Its translation: CATSRVKQGKQFF.

The CDR3 DNA reads TGTGCCAGTAGTCTCTCTACCGGGGGCGGGACAGATACGCAGTATTTT. This encodes CASSLSTGGGTDTQYF. The chain recombines TRBV19 with TRBJ2-3, with D perhaps being TRBD1 or TRBD2 (6 bases each). Trimming took off 5 bases at V and 3 bases at J, with 18 bases between the two ends. The CDR3 contains 16 residues. Germline values: CDR1 LNHDA, CDR2 SQIVND (reference sequence).

This clone appeared a few times. The rearrangement links TRBV7-8 to TRBJ2-3, with 15 bases lining up with TRBD2. The CDR3 sequence is 16 residues long. In germline, CDR1 is SGHVS, CDR2 FQNEAQ. The V and J ends lost 5 bases and 4 bases, in that order; junction bases with no gene match: 4. The CDR3 bases are TGTGCCAGCAGCCTGAGGACTAGCGGGGGGGCAGATACGCAGTATTTT. This translates into CASSLRTSGGADTQYF.

V is TRBV5-1 and J is TRBJ1-2; 9 bases match TRBD1. Germline V CDR1 and CDR2: SGHRS, YFSETQ. With V trimmed by 6 bases and J by 5 bases, 5 bases remained unmatched. The CDR3 length is 13 residues. The CDR3 nucleotides are TGCGCCAGCACTCCAGGGACAGGGTATGGCTACACCTTC. Amino acids: CASTPGTGYGYTF.

This clone has just one count. The rearrangement uses TRBV9 and TRBJ1-4; 9 bases are shared with TRBD1. The CDR3 covers 16 residues. V shed 4 bases and J 0 bases; nucleotides not matched to a gene: 4. CDR1 is SGDLS, CDR2 YYNGEE, per germline. The CDR3 sequence: CASSPRQGATNEKLFF. The CDR3 coding sequence is TGTGCCAGCAGCCCCCGACAGGGGGCAACTAATGAAAAACTGTTTTTT.

The V and J genes are TRBV9 and TRBJ1-6, with a possible D match to TRBD1 (5 bases). The CDR3 covers 15 residues. V lost 3 bases and J lost 3, with 10 bases in between. Germline V lookup: CDR1 SGDLS, CDR2 YYNGEE. The CDR3 sequence: CASSGGTFYNSPLHF. The CDR3 DNA is TGTGCCAGCAGCGGAGGGACTTTCTATAATTCACCCCTCCACTTT.

This clone was recorded once. The gene calls are TRBV7-9 and TRBJ1-4, with 11 bases matching TRBD1. V shed 4 bases and J 0 bases; nucleotides not matched to a gene: 1. The CDR3 is 16 amino acids. Germline V gene lookup returns CDR1 SEHNR and CDR2 FQNEAQ (reference sequence). CDR3 region: CASSSGQGATNEKLFF. The DNA of the CDR3 is TGTGCCAGCAGCTCGGGACAGGGGGCAACTAATGAAAAACTGTTTTTT.

The V gene is TRBV5-1, the J gene TRBJ2-3; 8 positions agree with TRBD1. Germline assignment: CDR1 SGHRS and CDR2 YFSETQ. The CDR3 runs to 13 residues. Trimming removed 7 bases from V and 0 bases from J; junction bases left unmatched: 1. The CDR3 protein is CASRTGSTDTQYF. Written as DNA, the CDR3 is TGCGCCAGCCGGACAGGGAGCACAGATACGCAGTATTTT.

J is TRBJ2-7 and V is TRBV11-2; the D gene could be TRBD1 or TRBD2 (6 bases each). CDR1 is SGHAT and CDR2 is FQNNGV in the germline V gene. The CDR3 totals 18 residues. The V and J ends lost 2 bases and 2 bases respectively, with 22 bases between them. The CDR3 reads CASSLSRGAQGMAYEQYF. The CDR3 DNA follows: TGTGCCAGCAGCTTAAGTAGGGGGGCCCAGGGCATGGCCTACGAGCAGTACTTC.

Concerning this clone itself: At the DNA level, this CDR3 is encoded by other sequences in the same sample as well. This rearrangement joins TRBV5-1 to TRBJ1-1; a weak D match, TRBD1 (6 bases). Trimming took 4 bases from V and 1 from J, leaving 8 bases between them. CDR1 is SGHRS, CDR2 YFSETQ, per germline. This CDR3 contains 13 residues. The CDR3 nucleotides read TGCGCCAGCAGCAAGACAGGGAACACTGAAGCTTTCTTT. Its protein product is CASSKTGNTEAFF. Full variable domain (rest looked up from reference TRBV5-1 and TRBJ1-1): KAGVTQTPRYLIKTRGQQVTLSCSPISGHRSVSWYQQTPGQGLQFLFEYFSETQRNKGNFPGRFSGRQFSNSRSEMNVSTLELGDSALYLCASSKTGNTEAFFGQGTRLTVV.

This rearrangement joins TRBV29-1 to TRBJ1-1; weak D call: TRBD1 (6 bases). The germline V gene encodes CDR1 SQVTM and CDR2 ANQGSEA. Between the trimmed V and J ends, which lost 6 bases and 0 bases, there was a span of 8 bases. CDR3 size: 12 residues. CDR3 region: CSVGQMNTEAFF. CDR3 DNA sequence: TGCAGCGTCGGACAGATGAACACTGAAGCTTTCTTT.

The genes are TRBV4-2 and TRBJ1-6, with D perhaps matching TRBD1 (6 bases). Trimming removed 0 bases at V and 10 bases at J, with 22 bases between. Germline CDR1 LGHNA, CDR2 YNFKEQ. The CDR3 is 18 residues long. CDR3 sequence: CASSQETGRGGSRSPLHF. CDR3 sequence (DNA): TGTGCCAGCAGCCAAGAGACGGGCAGGGGAGGATCGCGATCACCCCTCCACTTT.

The DNA of the CDR3 is TGTGCCAGCTTCGGGCAGCCCGCGAACACCGGGGAGCTGTTTTTT. This sequence encodes CASFGQPANTGELFF. This sequence joins TRBV28 and TRBJ2-2, with D uncertain. Germline V gives CDR1 MDHEN, CDR2 SYDVKM. Trimming left V 8 bases short and J 0 bases short, with 13 bases between. This CDR3 comprises 15 residues.

The chain is built from TRBV7-8 and TRBJ1-2; weak D call: TRBD1 (6 bases). V lost 5 bases, J lost 0 bases, and 16 bases lay in between. CDR1 SGHVS and CDR2 FQNEAQ come from the germline V gene. This CDR3 is built from 16 residues. CDR3 DNA sequence: TGTGCCAGCAGCCCCCCGACAGGTCCCTCTAACTATGGCTACACCTTC. Encoded protein: CASSPPTGPSNYGYTF.

The chain recombines TRBV5-1 with TRBJ2-7; D unclear. Trimming removed 0 bases at V and 6 bases at J, with 19 bases between. Germline V gene data show CDR1 as SGHRS and CDR2 as YFSETQ. The CDR3 is 16 residues long. The CDR3 spells CASSLAAATVTSEQYF. DNA of the CDR3: TGCGCCAGCAGCTTGGCCGCCGCGACCGTTACGTCCGAGCAGTACTTC.

This clone was recorded a few times. The chain links TRBV5-1 to TRBJ1-1, with D perhaps matching TRBD1 (6 bases). CDR1 is SGHRS, CDR2 YFSETQ, per germline. With 0 bases removed from V and 1 base from J, the gap between germline ends came to 10 bases. The CDR3 has 15 amino acids. The chain's CDR3 is CASSLGIRGNTEAFF. In DNA form, the CDR3 reads TGCGCCAGCAGCTTGGGGATCAGGGGGAACACTGAAGCTTTCTTT.

The V call is TRBV5-8, the J call TRBJ1-2; 8 nucleotides agree with TRBD1. Germline CDR1 SGHTS, CDR2 YDEGEE. V shed 4 bases, J shed 4 bases, and the junction held 3 bases outside the gene matches. There are 13 residues in the CDR3. CDR3 DNA sequence: TGTGCCAGCAGCCCAGGGGGCGGCTATGGCTACACCTTC. This encodes CASSPGGGYGYTF. Full variable domain (rest looked up from reference TRBV5-8 and TRBJ1-2): EAGVTQSPTHLIKTRGQQATLRCSPISGHTSVYWYQQALGLGLQFLLWYDEGEERNRGNFPPRFSGRQFPNYSSELNVNALELEDSALYLCASSPGGGYGYTFGSGTRLTVV.

The chain couples TRBV2 to TRBJ2-1, with TRBD1 matching over 7 bases. With V trimmed by 5 bases and J by 2 bases, 6 bases remained unmatched. CDR1 and CDR2 from the germline V gene are SNHLY and FYNNEI. The CDR3 extends over 15 amino acids. The CDR3 region is CASSRLQGAYNEQFF. CDR3 DNA sequence: TGTGCCAGCAGTCGACTCCAGGGGGCCTACAATGAGCAGTTCTTC.

The rearrangement links TRBV30 to TRBJ1-5; D call uncertain. Germline CDR1 is GTSNPN and CDR2 is SVGIG (reference sequence). Trimming removed 0 bases from V and 0 bases from J, with 12 bases in between. The CDR3 is 16 amino acids. The CDR3 region is CAWSVGDAFSNQPQHF. The CDR3 DNA follows: TGTGCCTGGAGTGTAGGCGACGCTTTTAGCAATCAGCCCCAGCATTTT.

The chain links TRBV7-2 to TRBJ2-1; a weak D match, TRBD1 (6 bases). CDR3 length: 15 amino acids. Germline assignment: CDR1 SGHTA and CDR2 FQGNSA. With 2 bases removed from V and 0 bases from J, the gap between germline ends came to 8 bases. The CDR3 loop is CASSLQGSSYNEQFF. The DNA for the CDR3 is TGTGCCAGCAGCTTACAGGGGAGCTCCTACAATGAGCAGTTCTTC.

The CDR3 DNA reads TGTGCCAGCAGCTTAGCTAATGGGGACAGGGATGGCTACACCTTC. Its protein is CASSLANGDRDGYTF. The V gene is TRBV7-9, the J gene TRBJ1-2, with 9 bases lining up with TRBD1. This CDR3 region has 15 residues. Germline lookup yields CDR1 SEHNR and CDR2 FQNEAQ (reference sequence). With V trimmed by 0 bases and J by 6 bases, 5 bases remained unmatched.

This clone came up a few times. V usage is TRBV5-6 and J usage is TRBJ1-6; 10 nucleotides align to TRBD1. The J segment lost 14 bases and the V segment lost 6 bases, leaving 17 bases of the junction unmatched. Germline V gene sequence: CDR1 SGHDT, CDR2 YYEEEE. This CDR3 spans 16 amino acids. The CDR3 protein is CASTPSTGGPPFSLHF. In DNA, the CDR3 is TGTGCCAGCACCCCTTCGACAGGGGGCCCTCCGTTTTCCCTCCACTTT.

This clone appeared a single time. The chain uses TRBV29-1 and TRBJ1-1; 7 bases are shared with TRBD1. The germline CDR1 and CDR2 sequences are SQVTM and ANQGSEA. This CDR3 comprises 14 residues. V trimming: 3 bases; J trimming: 2 bases; junction bases outside the gene matches: 6. The CDR3 sequence is CSVDPTGLNTEAFF. The CDR3 DNA reads TGCAGCGTTGACCCGACAGGGTTAAACACTGAAGCTTTCTTT.